The 18 T cell receptor beta chains in this list originate from one sample, sequenced in a study of blood T cell repertoires in COVID-19. Some clones are missing from TCRdb's copy, which holds only in-frame ones; the method was immunoSEQ multiplex PCR. This sample has 80,000 to 100,000 clones; 91% occur once, and the top ten carry about 2%. Material: peripheral blood. These receptors were collected from a human donor with active COVID-19. The donor label of this sample is uncertain.

This chain links TRBV6-5 with TRBJ1-6; 7 bases are a match to TRBD1. The CDR3 has 14 amino acids. The junction had 8 bases not matched to a gene; V was cut back by 7 bases and J by 8 bases. Per germline, CDR1 MNHEY and CDR2 SVGAGI. The CDR3 protein is CASKLTGSDSPLHF. In nucleotides, the CDR3 is TGTGCCAGCAAACTGACAGGGAGCGATTCACCCCTCCACTTT.

V usage is TRBV28 and J usage is TRBJ1-1, with D possibly TRBD1 on 5 matching bases. Trimming removed 3 bases at V and 1 base at J, with 15 bases between. The germline CDR1 and CDR2 sequences are MDHEN and SYDVKM. The CDR3 covers 16 residues. DNA for the CDR3: TGTGCCAGCAGTTTGAAGGGGCAGGGAACGAACACTGAAGCTTTCTTT. Protein sequence: CASSLKGQGTNTEAFF.

The chain has TRBV7-8 and TRBJ2-1, with 10 positions matching TRBD1. Germline trimming cut 4 bases from V and 3 bases from J; bases unmatched to any gene: 12. Looked up from germline, CDR1 is SGHVS and CDR2 is FQNEAQ. The CDR3 is 18 amino acids. In nucleotides, the CDR3 is TGTGCCAGCAGCTCGCCGGGACAGGGGCCTACTTTCTACAATGAGCAGTTCTTC. It translates to CASSSPGQGPTFYNEQFF.

This clone was detected once. The chain uses TRBV15 and TRBJ2-7; 9 positions agree with TRBD1. The trim removed 1 base at V and 3 bases at J, leaving 4 bases unmatched. The CDR3 consists of 15 residues. Germline CDR1 reads LNHNV; CDR2 reads YYDKDF (reference sequence). The CDR3: CATSRAGQGFYEQYF. CDR3 coding DNA: TGTGCCACCAGCAGAGCGGGACAGGGCTTCTACGAGCAGTACTTC.

V is TRBV5-4 and J is TRBJ2-5; D is possibly TRBD2 (5 bases). Germline V gene data show CDR1 as SGHNT and CDR2 as YYREEE (reference sequence). V shed 4 bases and J shed 2 bases, with 15 bases lying between them. The CDR3 spans 15 residues. CDR3 bases: TGTGCCAGCAGCCCCACTAGTAACGAGCAAGAGACCCAGTACTTC. This codes for CASSPTSNEQETQYF.

The V and J genes are TRBV11-1 and TRBJ2-5, with D possibly being TRBD2 (6 bases). Germline lookup yields CDR1 SGHAT and CDR2 FQDESV (reference sequence). The CDR3 is made up of 14 amino acids. V was trimmed by 5 bases and J by 7 bases, leaving 17 bases between them. In DNA, the CDR3 is TGTGCCAGCAGCGTGGGGGGAGTCTCGGGGACCCAGTACTTC. Its translation is CASSVGGVSGTQYF.

This chain joins TRBV18 and TRBJ2-5, with 9 bases matching TRBD1. Germline lookup yields CDR1 KGHSH and CDR2 LQKENI. Trimming at V came to 3 bases and at J to 5 bases, leaving 10 bases not matched to a gene. The CDR3 is 16 amino acids. The CDR3 DNA reads TGTGCCAGCTCACCGACGGGGACAGGGTTAGGGGAGACCCAGTACTTC. It encodes CASSPTGTGLGETQYF.

This rearrangement joins TRBV11-3 to TRBJ1-1; 9 bases align to TRBD1. CDR1 is SGHNT and CDR2 is YENEEA in the germline V gene. CDR3 size: 14 residues. V lost 5 bases, J lost 8 bases, and 9 bases stayed unmatched. CDR3 DNA: TGTGCCAGCAGCCTGACGCCGGGACAGGGAGAAGCTTTCTTT. This translates into CASSLTPGQGEAFF.

The chain uses TRBV19 and TRBJ1-4; D might be TRBD1 (5 bases). The V gene's germline CDR1 is LNHDA and CDR2 SQIVND (reference sequence). The V end lost 1 base, the J end lost 5 bases, and 14 bases lay between the germline ends. The CDR3 covers 16 residues. CDR3: CASSIGRTEGNEKLFF. CDR3 DNA sequence: TGTGCCAGTAGTATAGGTCGGACGGAGGGGAATGAAAAACTGTTTTTT.

The gene calls are TRBV27 and TRBJ1-5; D possibly corresponds to TRBD1 (6 bases). Germline values: CDR1 MNHEY, CDR2 SMNVEV (reference sequence). The CDR3 loop spans 16 amino acids. Trimming removed 3 bases at V and 1 base at J, with 13 bases between. The CDR3, as DNA: TGTGCCAGCAGTTTGGGGGCCGGCCGGAGCAATCAGCCCCAGCATTTT. Protein product: CASSLGAGRSNQPQHF.

The genes are TRBV9 and TRBJ1-1; the D gene is possibly TRBD1 (5 bases). V was cut by 0 bases and J by 4 bases, with 13 bases left in between. Germline-derived CDR1 and CDR2 are SGDLS and YYNGEE. The CDR3 has 15 amino acids. The CDR3 bases are TGTGCCAGCAGCGTAGATCCAGGGCGGGGCACTGAAGCTTTCTTT. Its protein product is CASSVDPGRGTEAFF.

This rearrangement joins TRBV6-5 to TRBJ2-3, with TRBD1 matching over 7 bases. Losses at the gene ends were 6 bases for V and 4 bases for J; bases not matched to a gene: 7. Germline V lookup: CDR1 MNHEY, CDR2 SVGAGI. CDR3 size: 14 residues. DNA for the CDR3: TGTGCCAGCAGAACAGGGGTAGAGGCAGATACGCAGTATTTT. Translation: CASRTGVEADTQYF.

This rearrangement joins TRBV5-6 to TRBJ1-2; D unresolved. V was cut by 0 bases and J by 4 bases, with 10 bases left in between. Germline V CDR1 and CDR2: SGHDT, YYEEEE. This CDR3 has 14 amino acids. The CDR3 DNA reads TGTGCCAGCAGCTTGGACAGCCAGTCCTATGGCTACACCTTC. Translating gives CASSLDSQSYGYTF. The full variable domain, in which reference TRBV5-6 and TRBJ1-2 provide the parts outside the CDR3, is DAGVTQSPTHLIKTRGQQVTLRCSPKSGHDTVSWYQQALGQGPQFIFQYYEEEERQRGNFPDRFSGHQFPNYSSELNVNALLLGDSALYLCASSLDSQSYGYTFGSGTRLTVV.

V usage is TRBV11-3 and J usage is TRBJ1-4; 7 bases match TRBD1. J was trimmed by 6 bases and V by 5 bases; bases with no gene match: 9. The length of the CDR3 is 15 residues. Germline-derived CDR1 and CDR2 are SGHNT and YENEEA. The CDR3 sequence: CASSAGGGEDEKLFF. Here the CDR3 DNA reads TGTGCCAGCAGCGCTGGAGGGGGCGAGGATGAAAAACTGTTTTTT. The full variable domain, with the rest looked up from reference TRBV11-3 and TRBJ1-4, is EAGVVQSPRYKIIEKKQPVAFWCNPISGHNTLYWYLQNLGQGPELLIRYENEEAVDDSQLPKDRFSAERLKGVDSTLKIQPAELGDSAVYLCASSAGGGEDEKLFFGSGTQLSVL.

The chain has TRBV5-1 and TRBJ2-3; 8 bases map to TRBD2. J was trimmed by 6 bases and V by 7 bases; bases with no gene match: 16. This CDR3 spans 16 amino acids. Germline V gives CDR1 SGHRS, CDR2 YFSETQ. The DNA of the CDR3 is TGCGCCAGCGTTCTCGGGGACGGGGGGGACTCCGATACGCAGTATTTT. Its protein product is CASVLGDGGDSDTQYF.

The J gene is TRBJ2-2, the V gene TRBV6-5; a weak D match, TRBD2 (5 bases). Trimming shortened V by 3 bases and J by 3 bases, and 8 bases separated the two germline ends. The length of the CDR3 is 14 residues. Germline CDR1 MNHEY, CDR2 SVGAGI. The CDR3 region is CASSYRGDTGELFF. The CDR3 nucleotides read TGTGCCAGCAGTTATCGGGGAGACACCGGGGAGCTGTTTTTT.

The V gene is TRBV19, the J gene TRBJ1-2; 8 nucleotides line up with TRBD1. CDR1 and CDR2 from the germline V gene are LNHDA and SQIVND (reference sequence). The CDR3 is 12 amino acids. V trimming: 7 bases; J trimming: 6 bases; junction bases outside the gene matches: 4. The CDR3 DNA reads as TGTGCCAGTACCCACAGGGGGGATGGCTACACCTTC. Protein: CASTHRGDGYTF.

The J gene is TRBJ1-5, the V gene TRBV19; perhaps TRBD1 as D (6 bases). V was trimmed by 1 base and J by 7 bases, leaving 20 bases between them. Germline V gene data show CDR1 as LNHDA and CDR2 as SQIVND (reference sequence). This CDR3 is built from 17 residues. The CDR3 protein is CASSIVKGVKDRQPQHF. CDR3 nucleotides: TGTGCCAGTAGTATAGTGAAGGGGGTTAAAGATAGACAGCCCCAGCATTTT.